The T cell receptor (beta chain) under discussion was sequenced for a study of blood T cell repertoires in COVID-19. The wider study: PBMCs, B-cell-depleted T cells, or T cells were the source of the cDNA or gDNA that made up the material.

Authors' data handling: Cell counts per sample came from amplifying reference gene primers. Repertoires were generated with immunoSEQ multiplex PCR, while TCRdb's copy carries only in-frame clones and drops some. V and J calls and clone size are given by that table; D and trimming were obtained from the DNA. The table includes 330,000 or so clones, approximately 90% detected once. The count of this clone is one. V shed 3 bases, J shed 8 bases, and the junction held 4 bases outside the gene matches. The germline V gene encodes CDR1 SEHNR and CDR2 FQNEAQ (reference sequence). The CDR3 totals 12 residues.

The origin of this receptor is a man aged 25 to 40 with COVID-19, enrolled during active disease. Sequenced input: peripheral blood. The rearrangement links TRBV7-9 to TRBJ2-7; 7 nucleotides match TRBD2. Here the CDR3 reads CASSFGGSQQYF. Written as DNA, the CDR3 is TGTGCCAGCAGCTTCGGCGGGAGTCAGCAGTACTTC.